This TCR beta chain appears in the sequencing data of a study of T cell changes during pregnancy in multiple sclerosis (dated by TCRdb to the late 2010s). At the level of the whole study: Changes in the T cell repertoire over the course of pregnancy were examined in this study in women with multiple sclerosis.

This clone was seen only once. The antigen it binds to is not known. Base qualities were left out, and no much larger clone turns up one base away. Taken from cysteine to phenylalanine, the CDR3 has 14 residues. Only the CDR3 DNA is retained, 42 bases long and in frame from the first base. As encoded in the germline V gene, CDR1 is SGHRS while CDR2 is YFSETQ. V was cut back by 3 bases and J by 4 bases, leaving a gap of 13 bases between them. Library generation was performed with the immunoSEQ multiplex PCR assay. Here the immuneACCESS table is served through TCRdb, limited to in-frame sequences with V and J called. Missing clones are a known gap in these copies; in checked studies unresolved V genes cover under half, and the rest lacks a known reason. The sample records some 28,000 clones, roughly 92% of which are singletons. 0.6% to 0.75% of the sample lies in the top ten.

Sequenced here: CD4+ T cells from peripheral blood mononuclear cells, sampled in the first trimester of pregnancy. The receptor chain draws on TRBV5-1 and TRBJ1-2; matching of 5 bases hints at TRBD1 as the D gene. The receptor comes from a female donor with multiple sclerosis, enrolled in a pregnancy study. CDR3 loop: CASSSTTGVYGYTF. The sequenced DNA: TGCGCCAGCAGCTCGACCACGGGGGTCTATGGCTACACCTTC.